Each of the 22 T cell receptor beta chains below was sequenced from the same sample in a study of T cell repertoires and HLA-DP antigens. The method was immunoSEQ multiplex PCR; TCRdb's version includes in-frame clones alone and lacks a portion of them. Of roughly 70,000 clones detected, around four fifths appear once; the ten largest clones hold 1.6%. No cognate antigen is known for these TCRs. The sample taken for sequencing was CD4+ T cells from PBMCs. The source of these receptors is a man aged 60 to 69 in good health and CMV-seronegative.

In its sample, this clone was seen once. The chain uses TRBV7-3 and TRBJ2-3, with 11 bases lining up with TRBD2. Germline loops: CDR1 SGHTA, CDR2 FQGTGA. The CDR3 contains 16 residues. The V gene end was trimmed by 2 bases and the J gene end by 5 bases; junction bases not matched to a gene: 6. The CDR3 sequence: CASSLHIAGGEDTQYF. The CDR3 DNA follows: TGTGCCAGCAGCTTACACATAGCGGGAGGGGAAGATACGCAGTATTTT.

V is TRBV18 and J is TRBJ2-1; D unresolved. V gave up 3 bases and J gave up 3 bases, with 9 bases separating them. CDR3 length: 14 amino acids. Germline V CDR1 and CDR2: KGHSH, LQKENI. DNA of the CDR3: TGTGCCAGCTCACCCCGCACCGACTACAATGAGCAGTTCTTC. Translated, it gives CASSPRTDYNEQFF.

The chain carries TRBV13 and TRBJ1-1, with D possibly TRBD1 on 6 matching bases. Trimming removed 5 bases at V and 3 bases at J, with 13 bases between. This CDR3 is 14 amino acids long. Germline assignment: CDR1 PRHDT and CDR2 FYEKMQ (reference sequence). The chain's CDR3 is CASSPQGQDTEAFF. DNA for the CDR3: TGTGCCAGCAGCCCACAGGGCCAAGACACTGAAGCTTTCTTT.

The CDR3 reads CASSLDPGYEQYF. In nucleotides, the CDR3 is TGTGCCAGCAGCTTGGACCCAGGGTACGAGCAGTACTTC. V gene TRBV5-4 combines with J gene TRBJ2-7; perhaps TRBD1 as D (5 bases). CDR1 and CDR2 (germline): SGHNT, YYREEE (reference sequence). The CDR3 loop spans 13 amino acids. Trimming removed 0 bases from V and 4 bases from J, with 8 bases in between.

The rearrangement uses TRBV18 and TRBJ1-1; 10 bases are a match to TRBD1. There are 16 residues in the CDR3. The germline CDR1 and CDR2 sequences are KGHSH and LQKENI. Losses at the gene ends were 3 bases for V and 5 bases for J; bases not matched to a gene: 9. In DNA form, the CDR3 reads TGTGCCAGCTCACCCCTAGGACAGGGGGTTGGAACTGAAGCTTTCTTT. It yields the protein CASSPLGQGVGTEAFF.

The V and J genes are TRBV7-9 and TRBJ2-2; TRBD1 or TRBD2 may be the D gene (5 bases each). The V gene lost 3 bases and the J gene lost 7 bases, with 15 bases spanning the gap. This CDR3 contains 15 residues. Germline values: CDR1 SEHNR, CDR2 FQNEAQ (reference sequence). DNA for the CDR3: TGTGCCAGCAGCTTCGACTCTGGGGGAGTCGGGGAGCTGTTTTTT. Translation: CASSFDSGGVGELFF.

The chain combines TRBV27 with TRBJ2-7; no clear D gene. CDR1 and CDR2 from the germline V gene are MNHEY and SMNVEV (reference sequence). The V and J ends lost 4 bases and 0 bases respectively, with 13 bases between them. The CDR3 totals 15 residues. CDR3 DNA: TGTGCCAGCAGTTATTCGGGCCGTAGCTCCTACGAGCAGTACTTC. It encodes CASSYSGRSSYEQYF.

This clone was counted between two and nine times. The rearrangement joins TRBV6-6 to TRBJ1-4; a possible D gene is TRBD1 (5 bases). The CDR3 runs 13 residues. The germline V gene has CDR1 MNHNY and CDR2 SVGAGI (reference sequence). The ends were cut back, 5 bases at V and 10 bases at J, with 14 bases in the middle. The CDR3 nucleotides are TGTGCCAGCAGTCCCGGGGAGGGACGAAAACTGTTTTTT. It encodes CASSPGEGRKLFF.

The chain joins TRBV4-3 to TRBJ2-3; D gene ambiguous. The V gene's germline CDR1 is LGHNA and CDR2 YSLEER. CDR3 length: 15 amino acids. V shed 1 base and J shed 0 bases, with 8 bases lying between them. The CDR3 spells CASSQGVASTDTQYF. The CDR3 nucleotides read TGCGCCAGCAGCCAAGGGGTAGCAAGCACAGATACGCAGTATTTT.

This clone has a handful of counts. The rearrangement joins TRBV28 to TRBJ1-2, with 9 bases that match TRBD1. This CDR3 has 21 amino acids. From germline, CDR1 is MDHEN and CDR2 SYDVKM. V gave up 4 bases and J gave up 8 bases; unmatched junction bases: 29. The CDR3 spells CASSSSGQGYMSQGFRAGYTF. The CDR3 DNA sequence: TGTGCCAGCAGTTCCTCCGGACAGGGGTATATGAGTCAAGGGTTTCGGGCCGGCTACACCTTC.

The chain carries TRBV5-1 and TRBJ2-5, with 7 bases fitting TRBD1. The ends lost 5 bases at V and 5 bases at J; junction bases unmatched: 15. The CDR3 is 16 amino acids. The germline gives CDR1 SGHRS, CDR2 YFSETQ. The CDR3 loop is CASSLTLRTGSETQYF. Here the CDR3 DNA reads TGCGCCAGCAGTTTAACCCTTCGGACAGGCTCCGAGACCCAGTACTTC.

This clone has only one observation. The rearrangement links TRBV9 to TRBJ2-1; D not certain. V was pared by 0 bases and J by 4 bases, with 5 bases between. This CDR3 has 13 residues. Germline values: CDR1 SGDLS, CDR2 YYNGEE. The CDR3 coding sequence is TGTGCCAGCAGCGTAGCTCAATACAATGAGCAGTTCTTC. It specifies CASSVAQYNEQFF. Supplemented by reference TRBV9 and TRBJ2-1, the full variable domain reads DSGVTQTPKHLITATGQRVTLRCSPRSGDLSVYWYQQSLDQGLQFLIQYYNGEERAKGNILERFSAQQFPDLHSELNLSSLELGDSALYFCASSVAQYNEQFFGPGTRLTVL.

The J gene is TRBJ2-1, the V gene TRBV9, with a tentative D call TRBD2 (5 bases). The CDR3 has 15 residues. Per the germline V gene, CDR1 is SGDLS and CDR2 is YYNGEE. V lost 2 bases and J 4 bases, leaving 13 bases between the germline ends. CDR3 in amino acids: CASSVGVSEYNEQFF. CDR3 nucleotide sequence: TGTGCCAGCAGCGTGGGCGTTAGCGAGTACAATGAGCAGTTCTTC.

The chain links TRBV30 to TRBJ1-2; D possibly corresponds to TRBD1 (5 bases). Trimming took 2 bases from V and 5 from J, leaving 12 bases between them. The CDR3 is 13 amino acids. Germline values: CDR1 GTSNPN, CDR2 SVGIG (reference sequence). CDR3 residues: CAWSPAGIYGYTF. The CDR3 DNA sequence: TGTGCCTGGAGTCCGGCAGGGATATATGGCTACACCTTC.

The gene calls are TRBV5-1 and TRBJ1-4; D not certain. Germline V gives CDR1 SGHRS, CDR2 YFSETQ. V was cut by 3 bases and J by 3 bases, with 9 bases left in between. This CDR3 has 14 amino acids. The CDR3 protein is CASSSTFANEKLFF. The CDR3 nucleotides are TGCGCCAGCAGCTCTACCTTTGCTAATGAAAAACTGTTTTTT.

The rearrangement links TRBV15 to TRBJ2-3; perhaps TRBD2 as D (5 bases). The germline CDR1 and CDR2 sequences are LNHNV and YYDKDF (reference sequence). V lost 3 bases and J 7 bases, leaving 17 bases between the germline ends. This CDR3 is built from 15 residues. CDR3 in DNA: TGTGCCACCAGCAGTATCCGGGAAAGTGGTCATACGCAGTATTTT. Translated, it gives CATSSIRESGHTQYF.

The CDR3 DNA reads as TGTGCCAGCAGCGTAGGACTAGCGGGAGGGTCTTCGGGCTCAGATACGCAGTATTTT. Its protein product is CASSVGLAGGSSGSDTQYF. The rearrangement links TRBV9 to TRBJ2-3; 14 bases align to TRBD2. Germline assignment: CDR1 SGDLS and CDR2 YYNGEE. CDR3 length: 19 amino acids. V lost 0 bases to trimming and J lost 4 bases; unmatched junction nucleotides: 10.

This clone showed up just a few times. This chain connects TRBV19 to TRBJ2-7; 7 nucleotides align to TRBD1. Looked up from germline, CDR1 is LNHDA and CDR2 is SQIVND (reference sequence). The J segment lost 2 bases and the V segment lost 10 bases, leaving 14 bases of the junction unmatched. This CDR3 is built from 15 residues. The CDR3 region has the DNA TGTGCCACCCAGTCCCCGGGACAGAATCCCTACGAGCAGTACTTC. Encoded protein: CATQSPGQNPYEQYF.

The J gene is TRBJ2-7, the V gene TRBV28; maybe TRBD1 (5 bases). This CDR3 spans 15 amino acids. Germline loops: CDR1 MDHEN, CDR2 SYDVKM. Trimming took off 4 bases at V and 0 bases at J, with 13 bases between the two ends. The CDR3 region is CASSSPWGSSYEQYF. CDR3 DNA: TGTGCCAGCAGTTCCCCCTGGGGCAGCTCCTACGAGCAGTACTTC.

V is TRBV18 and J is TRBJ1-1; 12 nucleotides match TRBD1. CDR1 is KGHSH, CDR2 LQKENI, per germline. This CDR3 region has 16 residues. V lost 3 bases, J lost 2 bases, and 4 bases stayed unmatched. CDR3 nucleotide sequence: TGTGCCAGCTCACCTGGGACAGGGGGCAAAAACACTGAAGCTTTCTTT. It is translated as CASSPGTGGKNTEAFF. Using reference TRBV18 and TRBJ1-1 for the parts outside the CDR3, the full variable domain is NAGVMQNPRHLVRRRGQEARLRCSPMKGHSHVYWYRQLPEEGLKFMVYLQKENIIDESGMPKERFSAEFPKEGPSILRIQQVVRGDSAAYFCASSPGTGGKNTEAFFGQGTRLTVV.

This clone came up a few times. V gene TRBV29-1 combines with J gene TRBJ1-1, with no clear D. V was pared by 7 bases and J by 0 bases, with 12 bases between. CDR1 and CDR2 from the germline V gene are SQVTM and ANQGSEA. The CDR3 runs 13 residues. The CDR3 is CSAGRLMNTEAFF. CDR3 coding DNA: TGCAGCGCTGGACGGCTGATGAACACTGAAGCTTTCTTT.

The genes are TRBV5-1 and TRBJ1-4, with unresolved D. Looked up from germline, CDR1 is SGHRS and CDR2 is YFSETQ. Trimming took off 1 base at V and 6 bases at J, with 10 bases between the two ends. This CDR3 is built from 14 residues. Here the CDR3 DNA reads TGCGCCAGCAGCTTGACTGGGCTGGATGAAAAACTGTTTTTT. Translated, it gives CASSLTGLDEKLFF.